This is a list of T cell receptor beta chains from one sample in a study of T cell repertoires in cytomegalovirus infection. TCRdb ran MiXCR on the reads and lists one entry per CDR3 protein. The sample shows hundreds of thousands of distinct CDR3 sequences, 35% to 45% of them seen only once. Sequencing input: PBMCs. These receptor sequences come from a human donor in good health (CMV status not recorded). Some clones in this sample may be carry-over from other donors' samples. Both conserved end residues are part of each CDR3. D genes are given only for firm matches. A clone size is listed for some rows: how often the clone was seen (once, few, many), or a class if it is expanded.

V gene	J gene	D gene	clone size	CDR3 DNA	CDR3 protein
TRBV12-3/TRBV12-4	TRBJ2-3	.	few	TGTGCCAGCAGTATCCTCTGGGACGCCTCTAGCACAGATACGCAGTATTTT	CASSILWDASSTDTQYF
TRBV7-9	TRBJ1-6	.	.	TGTGCCAGCAGCTTAGACGGCCCTAGCTCCTATAATTCACCCCTCCACTTT	CASSLDGPSSYNSPLHF
TRBV27	TRBJ1-2	.	.	TGTGCCAGCAGTTCTAGGGCACTTAACTATGGCTACACCTTC	CASSSRALNYGYTF
TRBV5-6	TRBJ1-2	TRBD1	.	TGTGCCAGCAGCCCTGACAGGGGGCGTTATGGCTACACCTTC	CASSPDRGRYGYTF
TRBV20-1	TRBJ2-2	TRBD1	.	TGCAGTGCTATTGACAGGGGGAACACCGGGGAGCTGTTTTTT	CSAIDRGNTGELFF
TRBV28	TRBJ2-7	.	.	TGTGCCAGCAGTTTTACGAGAAACGAGCAGTACTTC	CASSFTRNEQYF
TRBV28	TRBJ2-7	TRBD1	few	TGTGCCAGCAGTCTTCACCGGGACAGCTCCTACGAGCAGTACTTC	CASSLHRDSSYEQYF
TRBV29-1	TRBJ2-2	TRBD1	few	TGCAGCGTTACCTCCGGGACAGCAATCACCGGGGAGCTGTTTTTT	CSVTSGTAITGELFF
TRBV27	TRBJ1-1	TRBD1	few	TGTGCCAGCAGCGCAAGCCTAGACAGGGGGCGGGCTGAAGCTTTCTTT	CASSASLDRGRAEAFF
TRBV24-1	TRBJ2-2	.	few	TGTGCCACCAGTGATTGGGGGCAGTCGAACACCGGGGAGCTGTTTTTT	CATSDWGQSNTGELFF
TRBV12-3/TRBV12-4	TRBJ1-2	.	.	TGTGCCAGCAGAAGGGGTGCCTTAAACTATGGCTACACCTTC	CASRRGALNYGYTF
TRBV20-1	TRBJ1-3	.	.	TGCAGTGCTAGAGTAACGGGACGCTTCTCTGGAAACACCATATATTTT	CSARVTGRFSGNTIYF
TRBV27	TRBJ1-6	TRBD1	.	TGTGCCAGCAGTTTAATCGGACAGGGGCACTATAATTCACCCCTCCACTTT	CASSLIGQGHYNSPLHF
TRBV7-2	TRBJ2-3	.	many	TGTGCCAGCAGCTTCCTAGCAGATACGCAGTATTTT	CASSFLADTQYF
TRBV20-1	TRBJ1-3	.	.	TGCAGTGCTAGAGACCCGTCTTCTGGAAACACCATATATTTT	CSARDPSSGNTIYF
TRBV5-6	TRBJ1-1	TRBD1	.	TGTGCCAGCAGCTGGACAGGGCTGGGTTTTCTGGCTGAAGCTTTCTTT	CASSWTGLGFLAEAFF
TRBV6-5	TRBJ2-5	.	.	TGTGCCAGCAGTTACTGGCCCTTGGGCGGGAAAGAGACCCAGTACTTC	CASSYWPLGGKETQYF
TRBV7-9	TRBJ1-2	TRBD1	.	TGTGCCAGCAGCTCGACAGGGGATGGCTACACCTTC	CASSSTGDGYTF
TRBV28	TRBJ2-5	.	few	TGTGCCAGCAGTTTACTCCGCCCCTGGGTGAGAGGAGAGACCCAGTACTTC	CASSLLRPWVRGETQYF
TRBV7-2	TRBJ2-1	TRBD2	many	TGTGCCAGCAGCTTAGCGGGACTAGCGGGAGTGAATGAGCAGTTCTTC	CASSLAGLAGVNEQFF
TRBV7-9	TRBJ2-1	TRBD2	once	TGTGCCAGCAGCCTCCGACTAGCGGATACCTACAATGAGCAGTTCTTC	CASSLRLADTYNEQFF
TRBV7-6	TRBJ1-1	TRBD1	few	TGTGCCAGCAGCTTAGCGCCGGGACAGGTGAACACTGAAGCTTTCTTT	CASSLAPGQVNTEAFF
TRBV15	TRBJ1-5	.	few	TGTGCCACCAGCAGAGGTCTCAATCAGCCCCAGCATTTT	CATSRGLNQPQHF
TRBV28	TRBJ1-1	.	.	TGTGCCATCACACTATCGGACAGACAGTACAGTGAAGCTTTCTTT	CAITLSDRQYSEAFF
TRBV12-3/TRBV12-4	TRBJ2-1	TRBD2	many	TGTGCCAGCAGTTTCCTGGGGGGGGATGAGCAGTTCTTC	CASSFLGGDEQFF
TRBV6-1	TRBJ1-5	.	many	TGTGCCAGCAGATACAAGGGGGGGAGCAATCAGCCCCAGCATTTT	CASRYKGGSNQPQHF
TRBV6-6	TRBJ1-5	.	.	TGTGCCAGCGAAGTTAGGACTTGGAATCAGCCCCAGCATTTT	CASEVRTWNQPQHF
TRBV6-5	TRBJ2-1	TRBD1	.	TGTGCCAGCAGTTACTCGAAGGGACAGTACAATGAGCAGTTCTTC	CASSYSKGQYNEQFF
TRBV2	TRBJ2-2	TRBD1	once	TGTGCCAGCAGTGAAGTTCTTCCGGGACAGGGGAACACCGGGGAGCTGTTTTTT	CASSEVLPGQGNTGELFF
TRBV10-2	TRBJ1-1	TRBD1	.	TGCGCCAGCAGTGAGTCATTGGGACAGGGAGCTTTCTTT	CASSESLGQGAFF
TRBV7-6	TRBJ2-7	TRBD1	.	TGTGCCAGCAGCCGAAGGACAGGGGGCGAGGACGAGCAGTACTTC	CASSRRTGGEDEQYF
TRBV12-3/TRBV12-4	TRBJ2-1	.	.	TGTGCCAGCAGTTTCGAGAGCTCCTACAATGAGCAGTTCTTC	CASSFESSYNEQFF
TRBV7-8	TRBJ2-1	TRBD2	few	TGTGCCAGGCCTAGCGGGAGCTCCTACAATGAGCAGTTCTTC	CARPSGSSYNEQFF
TRBV12-3/TRBV12-4	TRBJ2-5	.	few	TGTGCCAGCAGTGTTTCCGGAGGGCGCCAAGAGACCCAGTACTTC	CASSVSGGRQETQYF
TRBV15	TRBJ2-7	.	once	TGTGCCACCAGCTTTGATAGCTACGAGCAGTACTTC	CATSFDSYEQYF
TRBV7-2	TRBJ1-5	.	many	TGTGCCAGCAGCTTAAAATCTTCTTCTGAACAGCCCCAGCATTTT	CASSLKSSSEQPQHF